Listed below are T cell receptor beta chains from one sample, sequenced in a study of cytomegalovirus exposure and HLA in healthy donors. This table comes from immunoSEQ multiplex PCR, and its TCRdb copy is limited to in-frame clones, with some not included. The sample lists roughly 120,000 clones, approximately 78% occurring once. The specimen sequenced was PBMCs. The receptor source for this set is a woman under 40 in good health and CMV-seropositive. The CDR3 runs from the conserved cysteine through the conserved F or W. D genes are given only for firm matches. Some rows mark clone size as missing; the rest say once, few, many or name a class of expanded clone.

>few|NA|TRBV6-5|TRBJ2-5
TGTGCCAGCAGTTCCATCGGGACAAAAGAGACCCAGTACTTC
CASSSIGTKETQYF
>NA|NA|TRBV28|TRBJ1-6
TGTGCCAGCCGCGGGGGGGGGACTTCACCCCTCCACTTT
CASRGGGTSPLHF
>NA|TRBD1|TRBV5-1|TRBJ2-7
TGCGCCAGCAGCTTGGGGCAGGGGGCGACCCGGGGCGAGCAGTACTTC
CASSLGQGATRGEQYF
>NA|NA|TRBV6-6|TRBJ2-4
TGTGCCAGCAATACAACAGAACTAGCCAAAAACATTCAGTACTTC
CASNTTELAKNIQYF
>NA|NA|TRBV4-2|TRBJ1-2
TGTGCCAGCAGCCAAGACGTCGCCCGAACGGATGGCTACACCTTC
CASSQDVARTDGYTF
>NA|NA|TRBV2|TRBJ1-2
TGTGCCAGCAGTCGTGACAATAACTATGGCTACACCTTC
CASSRDNNYGYTF
>NA|NA|TRBV28|TRBJ1-5
TGTGCCAGCAGTGAGGCAGGGTGGATCCAGCATTTT
CASSEAGWIQHF
>few|NA|TRBV28|TRBJ1-2
TGTGCCAGCAGTTCCCGCTATGGCTACACCTTC
CASSSRYGYTF
>NA|NA|TRBV18|TRBJ1-6
TGTGCCAGCTCACCCTTGGGGGCTACCATAGGCTCACCCCTCCACTTT
CASSPLGATIGSPLHF
>NA|TRBD2|TRBV4-2|TRBJ2-5
TGTGCCAGCAGCCAGGGGGGACTAGCTGGGGAGACCCAGTACTTC
CASSQGGLAGETQYF
>few|NA|TRBV27|TRBJ1-6
TGTGCCAGCAGGGGGGGGGATTCACCCCTCCACTTT
CASRGGDSPLHF
>few|NA|TRBV20-1|TRBJ2-7
TGCAGTGCTAGAGTCGGCTACGAGCAGTACTTC
CSARVGYEQYF
>NA|NA|TRBV28|TRBJ2-2
TGTGCCACCGCGACAGGCGGGGAGCTGTTTTTT
CATATGGELFF
>NA|NA|TRBV7-6|TRBJ2-5
TGTGCCAGCAGCTTGGGGCTACAGGAGACCCAGTACTTC
CASSLGLQETQYF
>once|NA|TRBV6-1|TRBJ1-2
TGTGCCAGCAGTGAAGCGTCGGGTATTGGCTATGGCTACACCTTC
CASSEASGIGYGYTF
>NA|NA|TRBV2|TRBJ2-5
TGTGCCAGCAGTGCGGGGGGCTCTGGAGAGACCCAGTACTTC
CASSAGGSGETQYF
>NA|NA|TRBV2|TRBJ2-5
TGTGCCAGCAGGATTACAGGGAGAGAGACCCAGTACTTC
CASRITGRETQYF
>few|TRBD1|TRBV5-4|TRBJ1-2
TGTGCCAGCAGCTCACCAGGGGGTGGTGGCTACACCTTC
CASSSPGGGGYTF
>few|NA|TRBV11-2|TRBJ2-7
TGTGCCAGCAGCTTAGATTTTGGTCAGGGGAAATCCTACGAGCAGTACTTC
CASSLDFGQGKSYEQYF
>NA|NA|TRBV28|TRBJ2-4
TGTGCCAGCAGTTTAGTAGGGGGAGCCAAAAACATTCAGTACTTC
CASSLVGGAKNIQYF
>NA|NA|TRBV9|TRBJ2-2
TGTGCCAGCAGCGTCTCTGGGGGGGCCAACACCGGGGAGCTGTTTTTT
CASSVSGGANTGELFF
>NA|NA|TRBV7-9|TRBJ1-2
TGTGCCAGCAGCCAGCAAGGGGGTGGCTACACCTTC
CASSQQGGGYTF
>NA|NA|TRBV2|TRBJ1-2
TGTGCCAGCTTCGAGGGGGAGTTACATGGCTACACCTTC
CASFEGELHGYTF
>few|TRBD1|TRBV6-1|TRBJ1-5
TGTGCCAGCACCCATCGACAGGGGGGATATCAGCCCCAGCATTTT
CASTHRQGGYQPQHF
>NA|NA|TRBV14|TRBJ2-1
TGTGCCAGCAGCCAGGTACAGGGCGGGTACAATGAGCAGTTCTTC
CASSQVQGGYNEQFF
>NA|NA|TRBV7-9|TRBJ2-5
TGTGCCAGCAGCTTAGTCGCTCGGGAGACCCAGTACTTC
CASSLVARETQYF
>NA|NA|TRBV7-2|TRBJ2-6
TGTGCCAGCAGCTTACAGGGAACCTCTGGGGCCAACGTCCTGACTTTC
CASSLQGTSGANVLTF
>NA|NA|TRBV7-6|TRBJ1-1
TGTGCCAGCAGCTTAGAGCGGGGGATCACTGAAGCTTTCTTT
CASSLERGITEAFF
>NA|NA|TRBV30|TRBJ2-5
TGTGCCTGGAGTGTTGGAGGGGGCAGAGAGACCCAGTACTTC
CAWSVGGGRETQYF
>NA|TRBD1|TRBV4-1|TRBJ2-1
TGCGCCAGCAGCCCGTCCACGGGACAGGGGAAGAATGAGCAGTTCTTC
CASSPSTGQGKNEQFF
>once|TRBD2|TRBV4-2|TRBJ2-7
TGTGCCAGCAGCCAAGGCCGCGGGGGAACCTACGAGCAGTACTTC
CASSQGRGGTYEQYF
>NA|NA|TRBV5-4|TRBJ2-7
TGTGCCAGCAGCACAAAACGGGGGTCCTACGAGCAGTACTTC
CASSTKRGSYEQYF
>NA|NA|TRBV6-1|TRBJ1-3
TGTGCCAGCGCCCCGGCGGGTACTGGAAACACCATATATTTT
CASAPAGTGNTIYF
>NA|TRBD2|TRBV7-2|TRBJ2-2
TGTGCCAGCAGCCCCCGGGGGGGGACGAACACCGGGGAGCTGTTTTTT
CASSPRGGTNTGELFF
>NA|NA|TRBV6-1|TRBJ1-2
TGTGCCAGCAGTGAGAGTCGGTTGGGCTACACCTTC
CASSESRLGYTF
>NA|NA|TRBV6-6|TRBJ2-3
TGTGCCAGCCTTGGGGGCGCAGATACGCAGTATTTT
CASLGGADTQYF
>NA|NA|TRBV19|TRBJ2-1
TGTGCCAGTAGTATCCAGGGGGAGGCTTACAATGAGCAGTTCTTC
CASSIQGEAYNEQFF
>NA|TRBD1|TRBV29-1|TRBJ2-3
TGCAGCGTTGAGGAAGGGGGCTCGGCAGATACGCAGTATTTT
CSVEEGGSADTQYF
>NA|NA|TRBV5-6|TRBJ2-5
TGTGCCAGCAGCCACGACCGTACCGGGGCCCAGTACTTC
CASSHDRTGAQYF
>NA|NA|TRBV6-5|TRBJ1-4
TGTGCCAGCAGTTACGGGGGACATAATGAAAAACTGTTTTTT
CASSYGGHNEKLFF
>NA|NA|TRBV6-1|TRBJ1-6
TGTGCCAGCAGTGTCGGGATGAATTCACCCCTCCACTTT
CASSVGMNSPLHF
>NA|TRBD1|TRBV10-1|TRBJ1-2
TGCGCCAGCAGTGAGTCGGAAAGGGACAGGGACGGGCGATTCGATGGCTACACCTTC
CASSESERDRDGRFDGYTF